The TCR beta chain described here comes from a study of OX40 agonist ivuxolimab in advanced cancers. Notes on the research overall: Ivuxolimab was an agonistic, fully human IgG2 monoclonal antibody directed against OX40 (CD134), a costimulatory receptor. Intravenous ivuxolimab was administered to patients every 2 weeks at six dose levels: 0.01, 0.1, 0.3, 1.5, 3 and 10 mg/kg. Among the approximately 50 dose-escalation patients, around 19 had hepatocellular carcinoma, 15 or so melanoma, 9 renal cell carcinoma and 9 head and neck cancer. The dose-escalation cohort was around 84% male with a mean age of around 64 years, ranging from roughly 20 to 80. Prior anti-PD-1, anti-PD-L1 or anti-CTLA-4 therapy was permitted, and approximately 40% of dose-escalation patients had received checkpoint inhibitors. Three dose-escalation patients achieved partial responses, one with hepatocellular carcinoma and two with cutaneous melanoma. The point of sequencing TCRbeta in the periphery was to test whether ivuxolimab changed TCR sequence diversity and drove clonal T-cell expansion. The paper reports the monotherapy dose-escalation portion (N of about 50 patients) of the phase I ivuxolimab trial. Summary of the overall study and its limitations: In partial responders in the 0.1-3.0 mg/kg groups, normalized peripheral clonal expansion was found to be among the lowest, especially among CD8+ T cells. Low levels of normalized T-cell clonal expansion were also seen in some patients who did not respond. After ivuxolimab, expanded clones were on average more numerous among CD8+ T cells than among CD4+ T cells. At doses from 0.1 to 3.0 mg/kg, clonal expansion was seen in both CD4+ and CD8+ blood T cells between baseline and week 6. Which antigens the clonally expanded peripheral T cells were specific for was not determined.

The trial excluded patients who had a history of autoimmune disease or were on systemic immunosuppression. Peripheral blood for TCR sequencing was drawn from every dose cohort at baseline, at cycle 4 day 1 and at cycle 7 day 1. The samples were taken from a phase I, first-in-human, multicenter, open-label dose-escalation trial of ivuxolimab. Adults with locally advanced or metastatic melanoma, renal cell, hepatocellular, or head and neck squamous cell carcinoma were enrolled in the trial. Before TCR sequencing, CD4+ T cells and CD8+ T cells from peripheral blood were sorted into separate populations. Spanning cysteine to phenylalanine, the CDR3 consists of 16 amino acids. Solely the CDR3 DNA is kept, with 48 bases framed from the first base. Trimming at the junction amounts to 4 bases on V and 1 base on J, and the germline ends lie 14 bases apart. Per the germline V gene, SGHTA is the CDR1 and FQGNSA is the CDR2.

To note about this clone: Its antigen is still unknown. There are no base qualities to consult, and no much larger clone falls within one base.

Genomic DNA was extracted from sorted cells for sequencing of the TCRbeta CDR3 region. The immunoSEQ Assay was used to sequence the TCRbeta CDR3 regions. The source is immuneACCESS, and TCRdb retained only in-frame sequences with V and J called. Part of the clones is not carried over; for the studies checked, unresolved V genes explain less than half of this, and the remainder is unexplained. For this sample there are about 89,000 clones; approximately 90% appear just once. The ten most abundant clones make up approximately 0.28% of the sample. Sample: CD4+ or CD8+ T cells sorted from blood, taken in a trial of the OX40 agonist ivuxolimab. The sequence derives from an adult with an advanced solid tumor such as melanoma, head and neck, liver or kidney cancer. The chain is made from TRBV7-2 and TRBJ1-5; a weak D assignment points to TRBD1 (5 bases agree). The sequenced DNA is TGTGCCAGCAGCTCCGGGGGGGGGTTGAGCAATCAGCCCCAGCATTTT. This is translated as CASSSGGGLSNQPQHF. Full variable domain (CDR3 extended with the reference TRBV7-2 and TRBJ1-5 proteins): GAGVSQSPSNKVTEKGKDVELRCDPISGHTALYWYRQSLGQGLEFLIYFQGNSAPDKSGLPSDRFSAERTGGSVSTLTIQRTQQEDSAVYLCASSSGGGLSNQPQHFGDGTRLSIL.